These 16 T cell receptor beta chains were sequenced from one sample in a study of shared clonotypes between healthy human individuals. Generated by immunoSEQ multiplex PCR, the TCRdb table keeps only in-frame clones and is missing some. The top ten hold over 1.3% of the sample, which has 850,000 to 1,200,000 clones, 75% seen once. The source material was memory CD4+ T cells sorted from blood. Subset given: CD45RA-negative fraction. These receptors were taken from a man younger than 35 in good health.

In this sample, this clone turned up a few times. The V gene is TRBV6-5, the J gene TRBJ2-7; TRBD2 aligns across 12 bases. Germline lookup yields CDR1 MNHEY and CDR2 SVGAGI. The trim removed 0 bases at V and 4 bases at J, leaving 4 bases unmatched. This CDR3 contains 16 residues. The CDR3 protein is CASSYSTSGSRYEQYF. The CDR3 DNA is TGTGCCAGCAGTTACTCGACTAGCGGGAGTCGTTACGAGCAGTACTTC.

The V call is TRBV29-1, the J call TRBJ1-1; possible D gene TRBD1, 6 bases. The CDR3 consists of 15 residues. The germline V gene has CDR1 SQVTM and CDR2 ANQGSEA. The germline V and J ends were trimmed by 2 bases and 1 base, with 14 bases remaining between them. The CDR3 region has the DNA TGCAGCGTTGAACAGGACAGCCGAAAGAACACTGAAGCTTTCTTT. It yields the protein CSVEQDSRKNTEAFF.

The J gene is TRBJ2-1, the V gene TRBV15, with TRBD1 matching 7 bases. J gave up 5 bases and V 5 bases, and 15 bases lay outside the gene matches. Germline CDR1 LNHNV, CDR2 YYDKDF (reference sequence). This CDR3 is 17 amino acids long. CDR3 nucleotide sequence: TGTGCCACCAGCCCAGAGTCCAAGGGGGCCCTTGACAATGAGCAGTTCTTC. This sequence encodes CATSPESKGALDNEQFF.

This clone was counted a single time. The V gene is TRBV6-1, the J gene TRBJ1-4, with no clear D. CDR1 and CDR2 from the germline V gene are MNHNS and SASEGT. V was pared by 3 bases and J by 8 bases, with 19 bases between. This CDR3 has 16 residues. The CDR3 nucleotides are TGTGCCAGCAGTGATCTAGGAAGTCACGATTTCGAAAAACTGTTTTTT. This sequence encodes CASSDLGSHDFEKLFF.

The chain is built from TRBV7-3 and TRBJ2-7; a weak D match, TRBD2 (5 bases). CDR3 size: 14 residues. V lost 2 bases, J lost 1 base, and 9 bases lay in between. The germline V gene has CDR1 SGHTA and CDR2 FQGTGA. CDR3 sequence (DNA): TGTGCCAGCAGCTTATTCCGGGGTTCCTACGAGCAGTACTTC. The encoded protein is CASSLFRGSYEQYF.

This chain uses TRBV2 with TRBJ2-7; 15 nucleotides agree with TRBD2. Looked up from germline, CDR1 is SNHLY and CDR2 is FYNNEI. The CDR3 runs to 16 residues. Unmatched junction bases numbered 3, after V lost 4 bases and J lost 2 bases. The CDR3 bases are TGTGCCAGCAGTGTGGGACTAGCGGGAGGTGCCTACGAGCAGTACTTC. This sequence encodes CASSVGLAGGAYEQYF. The variable domain in full, with the rest retrieved from reference TRBV2 and TRBJ2-7, is EPEVTQTPSHQVTQMGQEVILRCVPISNHLYFYWYRQILGQKVEFLVSFYNNEISEKSEIFDDQFSVERPDGSNFTLKIRSTKLEDSAMYFCASSVGLAGGAYEQYFGPGTRLTVT.

This chain uses TRBV28 with TRBJ1-2; 7 nucleotides align to TRBD1. V lost 6 bases, J lost 8 bases, and 9 bases stayed unmatched. CDR3 size: 13 residues. CDR1 MDHEN and CDR2 SYDVKM come from the germline V gene. The CDR3 reads CASSKTGFHGYTF. The CDR3 bases are TGTGCCAGCAGCAAGACAGGGTTCCACGGCTACACCTTC.

This clone was counted only a few times. V usage is TRBV5-1 and J usage is TRBJ2-5; 12 bases fit TRBD1. V gave up 6 bases and J gave up 5 bases; unmatched junction bases: 8. The length of the CDR3 is 15 residues. From germline, CDR1 is SGHRS and CDR2 YFSETQ. CDR3 bases: TGCGCCAGCATGGGACAGGGGGCCGGAGGGGAGACCCAGTACTTC. Its protein is CASMGQGAGGETQYF.

In DNA, the CDR3 is TGTGCCAGCAGAAACAGGGTGGAGGCTTTCTTT. As protein: CASRNRVEAFF. V gene TRBV6-5 combines with J gene TRBJ1-1; TRBD1 is a possible D gene (6 bases). With 6 bases removed from V and 11 bases from J, the gap between germline ends came to 13 bases. The CDR3 spans 11 residues. CDR1 and CDR2 (germline): MNHEY, SVGAGI.

The chain recombines TRBV6-1 with TRBJ1-2; no reliable D call. The V and J ends lost 5 bases and 4 bases respectively, with 17 bases between them. Germline CDR1 reads MNHNS; CDR2 reads SASEGT. This CDR3 region has 15 residues. Here the CDR3 reads CASSPPTRLPYGYTF. DNA for the CDR3: TGTGCCAGCAGTCCCCCGACAAGGTTACCCTATGGCTACACCTTC.

This rearrangement joins TRBV18 to TRBJ2-2; maybe TRBD1 (6 bases). CDR1 and CDR2 from the germline V gene are KGHSH and LQKENI. V was cut by 1 base and J by 7 bases, with 10 bases left in between. This CDR3 region has 14 residues. The CDR3 reads CASSPLQGFGELFF. The CDR3 region has the DNA TGTGCCAGCTCACCACTACAGGGTTTCGGGGAGCTGTTTTTT.

This clone was detected only once. This rearrangement joins TRBV2 to TRBJ2-7; 8 bases agree with TRBD1. The germline CDR1 and CDR2 sequences are SNHLY and FYNNEI. The V and J ends lost 4 bases and 6 bases, in that order; junction bases with no gene match: 2. The CDR3 runs 12 residues. CDR3 DNA sequence: TGTGCCAGCAGTGGGACAGGGAGCGAGCAGTACTTC. The encoded protein is CASSGTGSEQYF.

The chain recombines TRBV7-2 with TRBJ1-2; D is unclear. Trimming stripped 6 bases from V and 0 bases from J, with 8 bases between. The CDR3 has 13 amino acids. Germline lookup yields CDR1 SGHTA and CDR2 FQGNSA. The CDR3, as DNA: TGTGCCAGCAGTCAAAGAGCTAACTATGGCTACACCTTC. This sequence encodes CASSQRANYGYTF.

This chain connects TRBV6-6 to TRBJ1-1; D is ambiguous. Germline V gives CDR1 MNHNY, CDR2 SVGAGI (reference sequence). The CDR3 consists of 13 residues. Between the trimmed V and J ends, which lost 5 bases and 4 bases, there was a span of 11 bases. CDR3 amino acids: CASSIDEGTEAFF. DNA of the CDR3: TGTGCCAGCAGTATAGATGAGGGCACTGAAGCTTTCTTT.

The chain recombines TRBV4-1 with TRBJ2-5; 9 bases fit TRBD1. Germline lookup yields CDR1 MGHRA and CDR2 YSYEKL. Trimming removed 4 bases from V and 2 bases from J; junction bases left unmatched: 8. This CDR3 region has 16 residues. The CDR3 DNA is TGCGCCAGCAGCCGCGGGACAGGGAAAGCTCAAGAGACCCAGTACTTC. This codes for CASSRGTGKAQETQYF.

The J gene is TRBJ2-3, the V gene TRBV30; the D gene is possibly TRBD1 (6 bases). The CDR3 sequence is 14 residues long. The germline V gene has CDR1 GTSNPN and CDR2 SVGIG (reference sequence). V lost 4 bases, J lost 2 bases, and 13 bases lay in between. The CDR3 spells CAWNSGQATDTQYF. The CDR3 nucleotides read TGTGCCTGGAATTCGGGACAAGCCACAGATACGCAGTATTTT.